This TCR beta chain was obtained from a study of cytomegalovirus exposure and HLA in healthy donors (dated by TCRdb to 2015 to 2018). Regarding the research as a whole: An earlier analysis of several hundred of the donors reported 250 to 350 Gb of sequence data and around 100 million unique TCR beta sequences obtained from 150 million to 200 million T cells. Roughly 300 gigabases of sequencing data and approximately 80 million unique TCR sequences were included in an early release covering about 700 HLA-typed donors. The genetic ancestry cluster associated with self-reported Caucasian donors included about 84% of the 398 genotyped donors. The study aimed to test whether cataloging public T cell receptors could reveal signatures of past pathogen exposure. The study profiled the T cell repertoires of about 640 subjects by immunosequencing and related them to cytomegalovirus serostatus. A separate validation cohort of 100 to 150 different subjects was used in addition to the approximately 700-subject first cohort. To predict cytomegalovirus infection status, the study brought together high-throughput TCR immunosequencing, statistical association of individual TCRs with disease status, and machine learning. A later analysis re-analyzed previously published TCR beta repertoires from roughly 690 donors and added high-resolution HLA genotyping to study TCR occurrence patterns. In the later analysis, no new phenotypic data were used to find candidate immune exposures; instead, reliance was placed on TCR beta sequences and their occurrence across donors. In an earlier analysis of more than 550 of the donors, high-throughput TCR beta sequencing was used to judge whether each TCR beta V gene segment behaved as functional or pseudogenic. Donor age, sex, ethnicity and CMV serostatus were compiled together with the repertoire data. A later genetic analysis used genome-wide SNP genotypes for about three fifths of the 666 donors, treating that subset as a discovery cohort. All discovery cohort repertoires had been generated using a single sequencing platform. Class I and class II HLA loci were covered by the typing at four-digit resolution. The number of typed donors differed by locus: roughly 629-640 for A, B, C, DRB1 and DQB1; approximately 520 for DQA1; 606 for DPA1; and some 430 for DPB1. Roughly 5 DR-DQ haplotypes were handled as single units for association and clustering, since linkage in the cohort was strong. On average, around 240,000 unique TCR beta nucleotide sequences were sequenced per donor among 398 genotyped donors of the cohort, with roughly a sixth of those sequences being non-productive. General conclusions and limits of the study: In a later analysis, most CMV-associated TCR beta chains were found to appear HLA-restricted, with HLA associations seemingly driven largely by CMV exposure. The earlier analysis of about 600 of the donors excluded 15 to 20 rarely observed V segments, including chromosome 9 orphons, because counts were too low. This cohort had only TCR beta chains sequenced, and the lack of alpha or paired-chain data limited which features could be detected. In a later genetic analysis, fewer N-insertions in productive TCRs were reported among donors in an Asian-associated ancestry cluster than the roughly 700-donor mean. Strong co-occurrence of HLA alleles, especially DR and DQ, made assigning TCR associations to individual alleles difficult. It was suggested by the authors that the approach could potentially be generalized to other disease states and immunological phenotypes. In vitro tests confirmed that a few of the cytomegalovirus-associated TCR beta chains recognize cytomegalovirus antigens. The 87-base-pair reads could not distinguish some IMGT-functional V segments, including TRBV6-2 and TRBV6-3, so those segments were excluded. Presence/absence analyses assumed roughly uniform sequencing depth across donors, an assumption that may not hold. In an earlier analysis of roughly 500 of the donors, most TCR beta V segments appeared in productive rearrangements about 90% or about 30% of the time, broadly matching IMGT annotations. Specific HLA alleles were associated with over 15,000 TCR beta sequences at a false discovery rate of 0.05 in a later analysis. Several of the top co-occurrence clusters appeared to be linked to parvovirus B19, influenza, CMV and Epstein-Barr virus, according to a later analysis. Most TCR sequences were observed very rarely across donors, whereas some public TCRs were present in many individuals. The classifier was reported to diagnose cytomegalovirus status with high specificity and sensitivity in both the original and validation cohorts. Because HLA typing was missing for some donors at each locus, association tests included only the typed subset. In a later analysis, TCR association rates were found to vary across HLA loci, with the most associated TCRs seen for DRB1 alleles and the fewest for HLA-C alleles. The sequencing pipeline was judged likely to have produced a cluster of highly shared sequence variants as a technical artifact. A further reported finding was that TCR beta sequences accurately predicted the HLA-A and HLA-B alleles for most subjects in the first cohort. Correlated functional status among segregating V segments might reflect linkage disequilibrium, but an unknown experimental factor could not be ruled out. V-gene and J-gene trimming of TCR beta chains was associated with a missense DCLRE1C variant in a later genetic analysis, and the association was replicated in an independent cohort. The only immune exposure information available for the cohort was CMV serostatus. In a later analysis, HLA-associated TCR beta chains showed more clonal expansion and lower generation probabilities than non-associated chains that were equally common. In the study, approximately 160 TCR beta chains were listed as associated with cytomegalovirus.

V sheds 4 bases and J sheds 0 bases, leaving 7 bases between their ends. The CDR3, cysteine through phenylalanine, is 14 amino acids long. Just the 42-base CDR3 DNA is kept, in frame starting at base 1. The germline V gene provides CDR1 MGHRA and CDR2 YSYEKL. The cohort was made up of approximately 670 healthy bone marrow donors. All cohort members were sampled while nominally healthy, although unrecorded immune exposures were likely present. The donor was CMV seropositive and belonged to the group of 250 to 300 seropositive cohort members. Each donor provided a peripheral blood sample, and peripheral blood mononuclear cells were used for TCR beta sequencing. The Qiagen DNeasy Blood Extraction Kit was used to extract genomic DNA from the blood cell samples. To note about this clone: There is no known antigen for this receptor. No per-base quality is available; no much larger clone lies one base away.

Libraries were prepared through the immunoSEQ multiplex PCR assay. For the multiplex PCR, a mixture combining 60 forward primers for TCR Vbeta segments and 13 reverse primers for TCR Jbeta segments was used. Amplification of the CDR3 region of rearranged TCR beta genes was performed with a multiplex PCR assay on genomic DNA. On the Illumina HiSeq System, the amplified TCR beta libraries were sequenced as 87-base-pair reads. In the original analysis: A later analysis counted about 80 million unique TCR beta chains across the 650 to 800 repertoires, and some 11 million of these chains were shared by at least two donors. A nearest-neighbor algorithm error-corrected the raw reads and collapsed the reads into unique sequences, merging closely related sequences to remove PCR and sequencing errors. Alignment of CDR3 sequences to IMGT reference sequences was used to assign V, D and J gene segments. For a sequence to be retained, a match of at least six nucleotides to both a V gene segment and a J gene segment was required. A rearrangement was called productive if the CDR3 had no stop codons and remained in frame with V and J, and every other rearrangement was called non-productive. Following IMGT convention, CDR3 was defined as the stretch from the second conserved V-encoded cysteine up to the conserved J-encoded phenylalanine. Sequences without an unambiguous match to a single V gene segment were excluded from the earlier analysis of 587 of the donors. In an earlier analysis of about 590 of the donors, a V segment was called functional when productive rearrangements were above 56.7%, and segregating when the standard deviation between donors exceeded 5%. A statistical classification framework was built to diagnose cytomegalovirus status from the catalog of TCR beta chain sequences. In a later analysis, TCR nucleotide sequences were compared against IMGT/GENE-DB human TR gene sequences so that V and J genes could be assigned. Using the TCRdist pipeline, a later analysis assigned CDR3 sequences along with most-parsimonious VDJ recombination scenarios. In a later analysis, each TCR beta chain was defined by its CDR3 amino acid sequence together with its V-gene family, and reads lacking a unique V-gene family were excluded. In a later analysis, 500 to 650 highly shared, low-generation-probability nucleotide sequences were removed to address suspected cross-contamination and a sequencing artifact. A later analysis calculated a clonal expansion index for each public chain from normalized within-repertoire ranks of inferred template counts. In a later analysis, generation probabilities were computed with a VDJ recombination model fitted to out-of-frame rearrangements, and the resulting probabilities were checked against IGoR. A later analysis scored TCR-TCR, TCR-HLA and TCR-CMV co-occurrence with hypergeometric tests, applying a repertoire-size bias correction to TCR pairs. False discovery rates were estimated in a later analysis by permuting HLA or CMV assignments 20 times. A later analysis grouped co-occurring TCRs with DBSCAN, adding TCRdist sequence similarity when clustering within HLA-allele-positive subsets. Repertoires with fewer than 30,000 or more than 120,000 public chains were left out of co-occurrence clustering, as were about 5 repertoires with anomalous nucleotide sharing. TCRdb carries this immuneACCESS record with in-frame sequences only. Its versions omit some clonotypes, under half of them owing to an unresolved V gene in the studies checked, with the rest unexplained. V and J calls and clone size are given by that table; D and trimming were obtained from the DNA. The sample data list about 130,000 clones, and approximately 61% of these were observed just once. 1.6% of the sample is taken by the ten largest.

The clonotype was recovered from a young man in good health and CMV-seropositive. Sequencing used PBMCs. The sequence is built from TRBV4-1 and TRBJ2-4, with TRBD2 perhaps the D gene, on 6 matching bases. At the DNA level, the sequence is TGCGCCAGCAGCCCGGGACTAGCCAAAAACATTCAGTACTTC. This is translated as CASSPGLAKNIQYF.